One and the same sample provided the 32 T cell receptor beta chains below, sequenced in a study of OX40 agonist ivuxolimab in advanced cancers. The protocol was immunoSEQ multiplex PCR, while the TCRdb copy is restricted to in-frame clones and leaves out a portion. The sample lists about 70,000 clones, over 70% occurring once. The sample in question was CD4+ or CD8+ T cells sorted from blood, obtained in a trial of the OX40 agonist ivuxolimab. The receptors shown here come from an adult with an advanced solid tumor such as melanoma, head and neck, liver or kidney cancer.

In its sample, this clone was seen once. The chain joins TRBV6-1 to TRBJ1-1; D is unresolved. Germline lookup yields CDR1 MNHNS and CDR2 SASEGT. Trimming removed 2 bases at V and 1 base at J, with 8 bases between. The CDR3 sequence is 14 residues long. The CDR3 loop reads CASSEIGQNTEAFF. As DNA, the CDR3 is TGTGCCAGCAGTGAAATCGGGCAGAACACTGAAGCTTTCTTT.

The V gene is TRBV29-1, the J gene TRBJ2-7, with 9 bases that match TRBD2. Germline V gene data show CDR1 as SQVTM and CDR2 as ANQGSEA. After removal of 2 bases from V and 6 bases from J, the junction contained 8 bases not matched to a gene. The CDR3 runs 14 residues. Here the CDR3 reads CSVETGTSFFEQYF. DNA for the CDR3: TGCAGCGTTGAAACGGGGACTAGCTTCTTCGAGCAGTACTTC.

The chain carries TRBV5-1 and TRBJ1-2; D is unclear. Trimming took 0 bases from V and 4 from J, leaving 13 bases between them. Germline CDR1 SGHRS, CDR2 YFSETQ. The CDR3 spans 15 residues. Written as DNA, the CDR3 is TGCGCCAGCAGCTTGGGATCGAGAACTAGCTATGGCTACACCTTC. Residues: CASSLGSRTSYGYTF.

This clone was seen once. This rearrangement joins TRBV7-8 to TRBJ1-2; the match to TRBD1 covers 10 bases. From germline, CDR1 is SGHVS and CDR2 FQNEAQ. This CDR3 comprises 16 residues. Losses at the gene ends were 1 base for V and 8 bases for J; bases not matched to a gene: 10. The CDR3 protein is CASSLGQGATREGYTF. CDR3 coding DNA: TGTGCCAGCAGCTTAGGACAGGGGGCCACTCGAGAAGGCTACACCTTC. Supplemented by reference TRBV7-8 and TRBJ1-2, the full variable domain reads GAGVSQSPRYKVAKRGQDVALRCDPISGHVSLFWYQQALGQGPEFLTYFQNEAQLDKSGLPSDRFFAERPEGSVSTLKIQRTQQEDSAVYLCASSLGQGATREGYTFGSGTRLTVV.

This chain uses TRBV7-2 with TRBJ1-4; 7 nucleotides align to TRBD1. This CDR3 is built from 15 residues. The V segment lost 1 base and the J segment 6 bases; nucleotides outside the gene matches: 5. The germline CDR1 and CDR2 sequences are SGHTA and FQGNSA. The CDR3 DNA follows: TGTGCCAGCAGCTTAGGATGGGACAGAGATGAAAAACTGTTTTTT. The encoded protein is CASSLGWDRDEKLFF.

The genes are TRBV30 and TRBJ1-1; D perhaps matches TRBD1 (5 bases). CDR1 and CDR2 from the germline V gene are GTSNPN and SVGIG (reference sequence). The V and J ends lost 5 bases and 1 base respectively, with 5 bases between them. This CDR3 region has 11 residues. This CDR3 is CAWGGNTEAFF. CDR3 DNA: TGTGCCTGGGGGGGGAACACTGAAGCTTTCTTT.

This clone appeared a single time. The chain links TRBV10-3 to TRBJ2-3, with D perhaps matching TRBD1 or TRBD2 (5 bases each). Germline V gene sequence: CDR1 ENHRY, CDR2 SYGVKD. The germline V and J ends were trimmed by 3 bases and 0 bases, with 16 bases remaining between them. This CDR3 contains 17 residues. CDR3 residues: CAISEGAGSPSTDTQYF. The CDR3 bases are TGTGCCATCAGTGAAGGAGCAGGGAGCCCTAGCACAGATACGCAGTATTTT.

The chain has TRBV19 and TRBJ1-5, with 9 bases identical to TRBD1. The trim removed 7 bases at V and 7 bases at J, leaving 11 bases unmatched. This CDR3 has 15 amino acids. Germline V CDR1 and CDR2: LNHDA, SQIVND (reference sequence). The CDR3 spells CASTYSGQGWQPQHF. CDR3 in DNA: TGTGCCAGTACCTACTCAGGACAGGGGTGGCAGCCCCAGCATTTT.

This sequence joins TRBV5-4 and TRBJ2-2, with a tentative D call TRBD1 (5 bases). The CDR3 spans 17 residues. Trimming stripped 4 bases from V and 2 bases from J, with 18 bases between. Germline CDR1 and CDR2: SGHNT and YYREEE (reference sequence). The CDR3 loop is CASSPPGAGSNTGELFF. The CDR3 region has the DNA TGTGCCAGCAGCCCCCCTGGGGCAGGAAGTAACACCGGGGAGCTGTTTTTT.

This chain links TRBV10-3 with TRBJ2-7, with D perhaps matching TRBD2 (5 bases). CDR3 size: 13 residues. The V gene's germline CDR1 is ENHRY and CDR2 SYGVKD. V lost 4 bases and J 6 bases, leaving 13 bases between the germline ends. CDR3 coding DNA: TGTGCCATCAGTGGGACCCTAGCCTCCGAGCAGTACTTC. Its translation: CAISGTLASEQYF.

This clone was seen once. J is TRBJ1-4 and V is TRBV11-2; 7 bases are shared with TRBD1. The CDR3 contains 16 residues. Germline-derived CDR1 and CDR2 are SGHAT and FQNNGV. J gave up 7 bases and V 2 bases, and 10 bases lay outside the gene matches. As DNA, the CDR3 is TGTGCCAGCAGCTTATTCGCGGCAGGGGGTGGTGAAAAACTGTTTTTT. Translating it yields CASSLFAAGGGEKLFF. Supplemented by reference TRBV11-2 and TRBJ1-4, the full variable domain reads EAGVAQSPRYKIIEKRQSVAFWCNPISGHATLYWYQQILGQGPKLLIQFQNNGVVDDSQLPKDRFSAERLKGVDSTLKIQPAKLEDSAVYLCASSLFAAGGGEKLFFGSGTQLSVL.

This clone was counted a few times. This chain connects TRBV6-6 to TRBJ2-2; unclear D gene. This CDR3 is 14 amino acids long. Trimming removed 0 bases from V and 6 bases from J, with 8 bases in between. Germline CDR1 reads MNHNY; CDR2 reads SVGAGI (reference sequence). CDR3 residues: CASSYSIEAGELFF. CDR3 bases: TGTGCCAGCAGTTACTCGATAGAGGCCGGGGAGCTGTTTTTT.

The gene calls are TRBV6-5 and TRBJ2-3; tentatively, D is TRBD2 (5 bases). Trimming shortened V by 2 bases and J by 2 bases, and 14 bases separated the two germline ends. CDR3 length equals 16 residues. CDR1 is MNHEY and CDR2 is SVGAGI in the germline V gene. The CDR3 sequence is CASSYPAGGITDTQYF. CDR3 in DNA: TGTGCCAGCAGTTACCCCGCAGGAGGTATCACAGATACGCAGTATTTT.

V gene TRBV4-1 combines with J gene TRBJ2-1; 11 positions match TRBD2. Unmatched junction bases numbered 8, after V lost 0 bases and J lost 7 bases. The length of the CDR3 is 17 residues. CDR1 and CDR2 from the germline V gene are MGHRA and YSYEKL. The CDR3 sequence is CASSQDSSGGGRNEQFF. The CDR3 region has the DNA TGCGCCAGCAGCCAAGACAGTAGCGGGGGGGGAAGGAATGAGCAGTTCTTC.

J is TRBJ1-2 and V is TRBV7-2; 10 nucleotides match TRBD1. J was trimmed by 8 bases and V by 3 bases; bases with no gene match: 6. Germline V gene lookup returns CDR1 SGHTA and CDR2 FQGNSA. CDR3 length: 14 amino acids. CDR3 sequence reads: CASSFPTGGYGYTF. The CDR3 nucleotides are TGTGCCAGCAGCTTTCCGACAGGGGGCTACGGCTACACCTTC.

This clone was detected only once. CDR3 residues: CASSLDSGSINEQFF. CDR3 coding DNA: TGTGCCAGCAGCTTGGATAGCGGGAGTATCAATGAGCAGTTCTTC. The chain has TRBV5-8 and TRBJ2-1; 9 bases agree with TRBD2. Germline loops: CDR1 SGHTS, CDR2 YDEGEE. The ends lost 0 bases at V and 6 bases at J; junction bases unmatched: 4. The CDR3 runs to 15 residues.

The V gene is TRBV6-5, the J gene TRBJ1-1, with D unresolved. Germline CDR1 and CDR2: MNHEY and SVGAGI. The CDR3 loop spans 13 amino acids. Trimming removed 6 bases at V and 1 base at J, with 9 bases between. DNA of the CDR3: TGTGCCAGCAGGTATGAAGCGAACACTGAAGCTTTCTTT. It is translated as CASRYEANTEAFF.

This clone was picked up one time. The chain employs TRBV9 and TRBJ1-3; TRBD1 is a possible D gene (5 bases). This CDR3 is 14 amino acids long. Between the trimmed V and J ends, which lost 2 bases and 7 bases, there was a span of 13 bases. Germline V gene lookup returns CDR1 SGDLS and CDR2 YYNGEE. The CDR3 nucleotides read TGTGCCAGCAGCGTCAGAGACAGAGTCAACACCATATATTTT. This encodes CASSVRDRVNTIYF.

This clone was observed a few times. The V and J genes are TRBV6-1 and TRBJ1-1; D is undetermined. CDR1 MNHNS and CDR2 SASEGT come from the germline V gene. Trimming stripped 2 bases from V and 11 bases from J, with 12 bases between. This CDR3 is built from 12 residues. CDR3 nucleotides: TGTGCCAGCAGTGAAAGAGACATCCGGGCTTTCTTT. Protein sequence: CASSERDIRAFF.

The rearrangement uses TRBV15 and TRBJ2-1; 7 nucleotides align to TRBD2. There are 16 residues in the CDR3. The J segment lost 6 bases and the V segment lost 0 bases, leaving 8 bases of the junction unmatched. Germline CDR1 is LNHNV and CDR2 is YYDKDF (reference sequence). CDR3 bases: TGTGCCACCAGCAGAGAGTGGGGGGGAGCGGCCAATGAGCAGTTCTTC. Its protein product is CATSREWGGAANEQFF.

V gene TRBV10-3 combines with J gene TRBJ2-5; 7 bases map to TRBD2. In germline, CDR1 is ENHRY, CDR2 SYGVKD. This CDR3 comprises 12 residues. The V and J ends lost 4 bases and 12 bases, in that order; junction bases with no gene match: 8. In nucleotides, the CDR3 is TGTGCCATCAGTGGTTTGGGGACTAATAAGTACTTC. Translated, it gives CAISGLGTNKYF.

The chain is built from TRBV6-1 and TRBJ1-3; D uncertain. The CDR3 runs to 15 residues. Between the trimmed V and J ends, which lost 8 bases and 0 bases, there was a span of 14 bases. Germline V gene data show CDR1 as MNHNS and CDR2 as SASEGT. The CDR3 loop is CASLQAIFSGNTIYF. The DNA for the CDR3 is TGTGCCAGCTTGCAGGCAATCTTCTCTGGAAACACCATATATTTT.

The chain is built from TRBV11-3 and TRBJ1-1; D is ambiguous. V lost 9 bases, J lost 0 bases, and 11 bases lay in between. The CDR3 runs to 13 residues. CDR1 SGHNT and CDR2 YENEEA come from the germline V gene. The CDR3 region is CASSVQVNTEAFF. The CDR3 DNA reads as TGTGCCAGTAGCGTCCAAGTGAACACTGAAGCTTTCTTT.

This clone was seen more than once but under ten times. This rearrangement joins TRBV11-3 to TRBJ1-1; no firm D call. The germline gives CDR1 SGHNT, CDR2 YENEEA. The germline V and J ends were trimmed by 2 bases and 1 base, with 14 bases remaining between them. The CDR3 contains 16 residues. The CDR3 DNA reads as TGTGCCAGCAGCTTACGGGCCCCGGGAGGGAACACTGAAGCTTTCTTT. This translates into CASSLRAPGGNTEAFF.

This chain joins TRBV6-5 and TRBJ2-3; 9 nucleotides line up with TRBD2. V lost 0 bases to trimming and J lost 4 bases; unmatched junction nucleotides: 5. Germline-derived CDR1 and CDR2 are MNHEY and SVGAGI. This CDR3 contains 16 residues. This chain's CDR3 is CASSYSLAGSSDTQYF. The CDR3, as DNA: TGTGCCAGCAGTTACTCGCTAGCGGGGAGTTCAGATACGCAGTATTTT.

The chain joins TRBV6-4 to TRBJ1-5; D unclear. The CDR3 consists of 16 residues. Germline assignment: CDR1 MRHNA and CDR2 SNTAGT. Trimming pared 7 bases from V and 0 bases from J, leaving 16 bases between. The CDR3 DNA sequence: TGTGCCAGCAAGAAGCCGACCCCCCATAGCAATCAGCCCCAGCATTTT. Translation gives CASKKPTPHSNQPQHF.

The rearrangement joins TRBV2 to TRBJ1-1; tentative D call: TRBD1 (6 bases). The germline V gene encodes CDR1 SNHLY and CDR2 FYNNEI. Trimming took off 6 bases at V and 4 bases at J, with 9 bases between the two ends. This CDR3 comprises 12 residues. This CDR3 reads CASRRQATEAFF. The CDR3 DNA follows: TGTGCCAGCAGACGACAGGCCACTGAAGCTTTCTTT.

In its sample, this clone was seen a few times. This chain uses TRBV5-8 with TRBJ1-1; a weak D match, TRBD1 (6 bases). Trimming pared 0 bases from V and 5 bases from J, leaving 11 bases between. The CDR3 has 14 residues. Germline lookup yields CDR1 SGHTS and CDR2 YDEGEE. CDR3 residues: CASSLEGQGTEAFF. DNA for the CDR3: TGTGCCAGCAGCTTGGAGGGCCAGGGGACTGAAGCTTTCTTT. The entire variable domain, with the rest obtained from reference TRBV5-8 and TRBJ1-1, is as follows: EAGVTQSPTHLIKTRGQQATLRCSPISGHTSVYWYQQALGLGLQFLLWYDEGEERNRGNFPPRFSGRQFPNYSSELNVNALELEDSALYLCASSLEGQGTEAFFGQGTRLTVV.

This chain joins TRBV29-1 and TRBJ2-3; a weak D match, TRBD1 (5 bases). CDR1 and CDR2 from the germline V gene are SQVTM and ANQGSEA. The CDR3 consists of 14 residues. V lost 6 bases, J lost 2 bases, and 15 bases lay in between. The DNA of the CDR3 is TGCAGCGTCGGACAAGTCCTACTCACAGATACGCAGTATTTT. It is translated as CSVGQVLLTDTQYF.

The chain is built from TRBV9 and TRBJ1-3, with D unresolved. V lost 1 base and J 0 bases, leaving 8 bases between the germline ends. Germline lookup yields CDR1 SGDLS and CDR2 YYNGEE. This CDR3 is built from 15 residues. The CDR3 DNA reads TGTGCCAGCAGCGTACAAGGGTACTCTGGAAACACCATATATTTT. Its translation is CASSVQGYSGNTIYF.

On this clone: Its ends do not fully match the called genes, so a read error is possible. The genes are TRBV5-4 and TRBJ2-5; the match to TRBD2 covers 7 bases. Germline V gene lookup returns CDR1 SGHNT and CDR2 YYREEE (reference sequence). CDR3 length: 15 residues. In DNA form, the CDR3 reads TGCGCCAGCAGCCCCGAGGATAGCGGGCGGGAGACCCAGTACTTC. Amino acids: CASSPEDSGRETQYF.

V and J are TRBV5-1 and TRBJ1-6, with 8 positions matching TRBD1. The CDR3 has 16 amino acids. Germline V gene lookup returns CDR1 SGHRS and CDR2 YFSETQ. The junction had 6 bases not matched to a gene; V was cut back by 1 base and J by 6 bases. CDR3 in amino acids: CASSLPGQAINSPLHF. CDR3 DNA: TGCGCCAGCAGCTTGCCGGGACAGGCAATTAATTCACCCCTCCACTTT.